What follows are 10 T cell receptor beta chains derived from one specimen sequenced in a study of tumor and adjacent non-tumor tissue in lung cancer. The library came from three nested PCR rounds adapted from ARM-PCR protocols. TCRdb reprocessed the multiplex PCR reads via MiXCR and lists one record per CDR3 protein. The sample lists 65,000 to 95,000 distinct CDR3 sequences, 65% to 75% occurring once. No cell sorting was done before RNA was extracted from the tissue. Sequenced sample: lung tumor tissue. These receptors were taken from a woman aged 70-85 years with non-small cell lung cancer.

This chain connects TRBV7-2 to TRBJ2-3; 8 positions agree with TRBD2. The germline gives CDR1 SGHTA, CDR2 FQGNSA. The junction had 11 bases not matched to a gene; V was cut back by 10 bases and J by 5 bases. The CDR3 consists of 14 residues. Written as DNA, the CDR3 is TGTGCCATCATCTCGGGGGGGCCTAGAGATACGCAGTATTTT. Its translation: CAIISGGPRDTQYF. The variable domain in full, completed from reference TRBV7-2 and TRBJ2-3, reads GAGVSQSPSNKVTEKGKDVELRCDPISGHTALYWYRQSLGQGLEFLIYFQGNSAPDKSGLPSDRFSAERTGGSVSTLTIQRTQQEDSAVYLCAIISGGPRDTQYFGPGTRLTVL.

CDR3 sequence: CASSVNDLWRSSAFF. Here the CDR3 DNA reads TGTGCCAGCAGTGTTAACGATCTTTGGAGGAGTTCAGCTTTCTTT. This chain connects TRBV2 to TRBJ1-1, with D hard to call. Germline V gene data show CDR1 as SNHLY and CDR2 as FYNNEI. V was trimmed by 4 bases and J by 10 bases, leaving 22 bases between them. This CDR3 spans 15 amino acids.

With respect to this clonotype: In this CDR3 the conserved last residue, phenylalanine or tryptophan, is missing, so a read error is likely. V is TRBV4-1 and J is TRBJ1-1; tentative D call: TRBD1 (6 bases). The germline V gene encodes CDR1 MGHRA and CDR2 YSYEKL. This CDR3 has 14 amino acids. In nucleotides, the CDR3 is TGTGCCAACAGCACCCGGACAGAGAACTCTGAAGCTTTCTCT. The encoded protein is CANSTRTENSEAFS.

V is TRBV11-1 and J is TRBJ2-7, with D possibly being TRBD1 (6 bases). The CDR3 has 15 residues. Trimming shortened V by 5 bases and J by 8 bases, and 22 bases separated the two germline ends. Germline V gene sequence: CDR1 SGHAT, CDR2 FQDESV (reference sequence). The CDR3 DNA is TGTGCCAGCAGCACCCTTGTGGTGACGAGGGACAAGCAGTACTTC. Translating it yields CASSTLVVTRDKQYF.

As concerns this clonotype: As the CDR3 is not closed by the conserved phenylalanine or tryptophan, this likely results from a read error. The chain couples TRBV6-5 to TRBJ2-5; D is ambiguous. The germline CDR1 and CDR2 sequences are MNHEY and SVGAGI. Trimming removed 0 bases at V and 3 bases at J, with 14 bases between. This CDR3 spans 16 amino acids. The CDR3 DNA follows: TGTGCCAGCAGTTACTCGCTTGGGGATGGGGAAGAGACCCAGTACCGT. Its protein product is CASSYSLGDGEETQYR.

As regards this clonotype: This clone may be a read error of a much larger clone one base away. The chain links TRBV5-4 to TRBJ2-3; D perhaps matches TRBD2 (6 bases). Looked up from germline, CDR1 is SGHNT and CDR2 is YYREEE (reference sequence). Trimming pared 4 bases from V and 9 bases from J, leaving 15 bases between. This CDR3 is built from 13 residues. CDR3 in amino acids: CASSQGGIETQYF. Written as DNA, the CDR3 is TGTGCCAGCAGCCAGGGAGGTATAGAAACGCAGTATTTT.

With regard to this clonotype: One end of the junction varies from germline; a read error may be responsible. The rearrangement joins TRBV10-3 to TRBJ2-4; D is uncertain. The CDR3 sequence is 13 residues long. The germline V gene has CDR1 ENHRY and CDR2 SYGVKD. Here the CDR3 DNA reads TGTGCCATCTCCCCTAATGGTCAAAACATTCAGCAGTTC. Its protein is CAISPNGQNIQQF.

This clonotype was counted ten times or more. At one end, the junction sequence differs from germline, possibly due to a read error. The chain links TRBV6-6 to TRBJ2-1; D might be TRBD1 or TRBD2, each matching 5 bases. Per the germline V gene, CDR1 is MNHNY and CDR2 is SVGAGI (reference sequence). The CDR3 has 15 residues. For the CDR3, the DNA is TGTGGCAGCAGTGCAGGGCGGGCCGGCGGGAATGAGCAGTTCTTC. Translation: CGSSAGRAGGNEQFF.

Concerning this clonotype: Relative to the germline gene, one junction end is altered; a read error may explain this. The CDR3 spells CANSLRTIPGKLFF. CDR3 bases: TGTGCCAACAGTTTACGGACAATTCCCGGGAAGCTGTTTTTT. The V and J genes are TRBV28 and TRBJ2-2; D is perhaps TRBD1 or TRBD2 (5 bases each). The CDR3 length is 14 residues. Germline V gene lookup returns CDR1 MDHEN and CDR2 SYDVKM.

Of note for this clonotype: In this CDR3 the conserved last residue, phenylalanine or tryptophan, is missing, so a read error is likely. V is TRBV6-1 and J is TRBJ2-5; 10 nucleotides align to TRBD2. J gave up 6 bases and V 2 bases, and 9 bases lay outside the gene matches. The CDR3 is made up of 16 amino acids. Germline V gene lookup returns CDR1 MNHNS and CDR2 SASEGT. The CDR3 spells CASSEPSGRARKTQYL. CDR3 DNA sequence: TGTGCCAGCAGTGAACCGAGCGGGAGGGCGAGGAAGACCCAGTACCTC.